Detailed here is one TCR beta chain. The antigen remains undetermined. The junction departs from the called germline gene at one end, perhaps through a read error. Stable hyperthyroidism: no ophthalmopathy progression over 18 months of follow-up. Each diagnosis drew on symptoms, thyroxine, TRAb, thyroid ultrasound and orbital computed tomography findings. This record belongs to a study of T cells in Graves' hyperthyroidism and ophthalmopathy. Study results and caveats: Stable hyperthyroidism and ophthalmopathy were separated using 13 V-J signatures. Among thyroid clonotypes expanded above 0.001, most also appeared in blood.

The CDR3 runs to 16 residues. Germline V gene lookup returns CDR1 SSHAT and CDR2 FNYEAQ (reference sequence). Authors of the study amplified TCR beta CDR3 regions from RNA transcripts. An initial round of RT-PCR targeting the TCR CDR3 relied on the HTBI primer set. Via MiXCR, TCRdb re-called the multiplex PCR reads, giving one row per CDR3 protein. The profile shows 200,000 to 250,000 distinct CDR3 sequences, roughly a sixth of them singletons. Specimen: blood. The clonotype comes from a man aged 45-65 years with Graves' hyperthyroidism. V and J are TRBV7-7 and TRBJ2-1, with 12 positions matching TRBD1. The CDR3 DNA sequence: TGTGCTAGCAGCTGGCTGGGGGACAGGGGGCGCCATGAGCAGTTCTTC. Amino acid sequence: CASSWLGDRGRHEQFF.